A single sample is the source of the 15 T cell receptor beta chains below, sequenced in a study of cytomegalovirus exposure and HLA in healthy donors. Clones were read by immunoSEQ multiplex PCR, and TCRdb kept only the in-frame ones, dropping some. This sample has approximately 300,000 clones; roughly 89% occur once, and the top ten carry 0.7% to 0.85%. The sequenced sample was PBMCs. The receptors here all came from a woman aged 18-29 years in good health and CMV-seronegative.

The J gene is TRBJ2-3, the V gene TRBV18, with TRBD2 as a possible D gene (5 bases). The CDR3 covers 15 residues. Deletions cut 6 bases from V and 1 base from J, with 14 bases between. Germline V gives CDR1 KGHSH, CDR2 LQKENI. The CDR3 DNA is TGTGCCAGCTCTGACGACTACCTCCGCACAGATACGCAGTATTTT. It encodes CASSDDYLRTDTQYF.

The chain has TRBV7-8 and TRBJ2-5; D may be TRBD2 (6 bases). V was trimmed by 6 bases and J by 5 bases, leaving 13 bases between them. Looked up from germline, CDR1 is SGHVS and CDR2 is FQNEAQ. CDR3 size: 13 residues. The CDR3 DNA reads as TGTGCCAGCAGTCCGGGACTCTGGGAGACCCAGTACTTC. This gives the protein CASSPGLWETQYF.

The chain carries TRBV4-1 and TRBJ2-3, with D maybe TRBD2 (5 bases). Trimming left V 1 base short and J 5 bases short, with 10 bases between. Germline-derived CDR1 and CDR2 are MGHRA and YSYEKL. The CDR3 has 14 amino acids. The chain's CDR3 is CASSQVLGLDTQYF. The DNA for the CDR3 is TGCGCCAGCAGCCAAGTACTAGGCTTAGATACGCAGTATTTT.

This chain links TRBV4-3 with TRBJ2-7, with D maybe TRBD1 (6 bases). Germline V lookup: CDR1 LGHNA, CDR2 YSLEER. Between the trimmed V and J ends, which lost 5 bases and 2 bases, there was a span of 16 bases. CDR3 length: 15 amino acids. This CDR3 reads CASSEFQGTAYEQYF. The CDR3, as DNA: TGCGCCAGCAGCGAGTTCCAGGGGACGGCCTACGAGCAGTACTTC.

This clone was recorded a few times. The rearrangement links TRBV6-5 to TRBJ1-4; D unclear. CDR3 length: 14 amino acids. Germline assignment: CDR1 MNHEY and CDR2 SVGAGI. The ends were cut back, 2 bases at V and 8 bases at J, with 12 bases in the middle. In DNA, the CDR3 is TGTGCCAGCAGTTACACCGGGGTTGGCGAAAAACTGTTTTTT. Protein: CASSYTGVGEKLFF.

The chain is built from TRBV5-6 and TRBJ1-1; 7 positions match TRBD1. The germline V gene encodes CDR1 SGHDT and CDR2 YYEEEE. The CDR3 length is 14 residues. The V and J ends lost 2 bases and 0 bases, in that order; junction bases with no gene match: 1. The CDR3 DNA reads as TGTGCCAGCAGCTTTACAGGGGTGAACACTGAAGCTTTCTTT. This encodes CASSFTGVNTEAFF.

The chain uses TRBV7-2 and TRBJ1-3; no reliable D call. The germline V gene encodes CDR1 SGHTA and CDR2 FQGNSA. The V gene lost 7 bases and the J gene lost 3 bases, with 16 bases spanning the gap. The CDR3 length is 15 residues. The CDR3 DNA is TGTGCCAGCACCTTCCCGGGAACTGATGGAAACACCATATATTTT. Translating gives CASTFPGTDGNTIYF.

This clone was recorded a few times. V usage is TRBV25-1 and J usage is TRBJ1-3, with D unresolved. Trimming removed 3 bases from V and 4 bases from J, with 7 bases in between. CDR3 length: 13 residues. Germline V gene sequence: CDR1 MGHDK, CDR2 SYGVNS. CDR3 in DNA: TGTGCCAGCAGTGATTCGGGGGGAAACACCATATATTTT. Translating gives CASSDSGGNTIYF. Full variable domain (remainder filled in from reference TRBV25-1 and TRBJ1-3): EADIYQTPRYLVIGTGKKITLECSQTMGHDKMYWYQQDPGMELHLIHYSYGVNSTEKGDLSSESTVSRIRTEHFPLTLESARPSHTSQYLCASSDSGGNTIYFGEGSWLTVV.

The chain links TRBV19 to TRBJ2-3; D is unclear. Germline CDR1 LNHDA, CDR2 SQIVND (reference sequence). This CDR3 comprises 13 residues. Trimming left V 2 bases short and J 5 bases short, with 8 bases between. CDR3 nucleotide sequence: TGTGCCAGTAGTATACAGGTGGGAGATACGCAGTATTTT. Protein: CASSIQVGDTQYF.

The genes are TRBV18 and TRBJ1-5; D call uncertain. Trimming shortened V by 4 bases and J by 4 bases, and 8 bases separated the two germline ends. CDR3 size: 13 residues. Germline CDR1 KGHSH, CDR2 LQKENI. The CDR3 protein is CASSRSGNQPQHF. The CDR3 DNA sequence: TGTGCCAGCTCACGGTCGGGGAATCAGCCCCAGCATTTT. Supplemented by reference TRBV18 and TRBJ1-5, the full variable domain reads NAGVMQNPRHLVRRRGQEARLRCSPMKGHSHVYWYRQLPEEGLKFMVYLQKENIIDESGMPKERFSAEFPKEGPSILRIQQVVRGDSAAYFCASSRSGNQPQHFGDGTRLSIL.

The chain employs TRBV29-1 and TRBJ2-5, with D perhaps TRBD1 (7 bases). Trimming removed 6 bases at V and 2 bases at J, with 16 bases between. This CDR3 is built from 14 residues. Germline V lookup: CDR1 SQVTM, CDR2 ANQGSEA. The CDR3 DNA reads as TGCAGCGTGGCGGCGGAGGGGGCGCAAGAGACCCAGTACTTC. Residues: CSVAAEGAQETQYF.

The rearrangement uses TRBV2 and TRBJ2-1; TRBD1 matches 7 bases. V lost 6 bases to trimming and J lost 5 bases; unmatched junction nucleotides: 7. CDR3 length: 14 residues. The germline gives CDR1 SNHLY, CDR2 FYNNEI. The CDR3 loop is CASRTVGQNNEQFF. The CDR3 DNA reads TGTGCCAGCAGGACAGTGGGACAGAACAATGAGCAGTTCTTC.

V gene TRBV11-2 combines with J gene TRBJ1-2; D is perhaps TRBD1 (5 bases). Germline-derived CDR1 and CDR2 are SGHAT and FQNNGV. There are 16 residues in the CDR3. The V end lost 1 base, the J end lost 9 bases, and 21 bases lay between the germline ends. CDR3 in DNA: TGTGCCAGCAGCTTAGTCTCGGGACTGGACCGCTCGAGCTACACCTTC. Its translation: CASSLVSGLDRSSYTF.

The chain uses TRBV28 and TRBJ2-7; D gene ambiguous. Germline CDR1 reads MDHEN; CDR2 reads SYDVKM. This CDR3 comprises 12 residues. V lost 3 bases to trimming and J lost 1 base, with 4 bases between them. CDR3: CASSLRSYEQYF. The CDR3 DNA sequence: TGTGCCAGCAGTTTGAGGTCCTACGAGCAGTACTTC. The complete variable domain, with remaining parts taken from reference TRBV28 and TRBJ2-7, reads DVKVTQSSRYLVKRTGEKVFLECVQDMDHENMFWYRQDPGLGLRLIYFSYDVKMKEKGDIPEGYSVSREKKERFSLILESASTNQTSMYLCASSLRSYEQYFGPGTRLTVT.

The chain carries TRBV5-4 and TRBJ2-7; D might be TRBD1 (6 bases). Per the germline V gene, CDR1 is SGHNT and CDR2 is YYREEE (reference sequence). Trimming cost V 1 base and J 2 bases, with 13 bases left between them. The CDR3 loop spans 15 amino acids. The CDR3 loop is CASSLMDRATYEQYF. CDR3 nucleotide sequence: TGTGCCAGCAGCTTGATGGACAGAGCTACCTACGAGCAGTACTTC.